The source of this T cell receptor (beta chain) is a study of T cells after yellow fever vaccination. As to this clonotype: Its specificity is unknown.

The CDR3 contains 16 residues. Germline V gene lookup returns CDR1 MNHEY and CDR2 SMNVEV (reference sequence). With V trimmed by 7 bases and J by 1 base, 10 bases remained unmatched. Study-level results: Primary-vaccination clones mostly resurfaced post-booster (under 98% CD4, roughly 90% CD8).

5'RACE template switching added a universal primer site and UMIs to TCR cDNA. One entry per CDR3 protein results from TCRdb running MiXCR on the 5' RACE reads. There are hundreds of thousands of distinct CDR3 sequences in the sample; 18% occur only once, and 18% lies in the top ten. This chain links TRBV27 with TRBJ2-3, with TRBD2 matching over 8 bases. The starting material was PBMCs, obtained before the yellow fever booster vaccination. The TCR was taken from a man aged 18 to 30 who received the YFV17D yellow fever vaccine. The chain's CDR3 is CASTVVAGPGTDTQYF. The CDR3 region has the DNA TGTGCCAGCACCGTTGTAGCGGGGCCTGGCACAGATACGCAGTATTTT.